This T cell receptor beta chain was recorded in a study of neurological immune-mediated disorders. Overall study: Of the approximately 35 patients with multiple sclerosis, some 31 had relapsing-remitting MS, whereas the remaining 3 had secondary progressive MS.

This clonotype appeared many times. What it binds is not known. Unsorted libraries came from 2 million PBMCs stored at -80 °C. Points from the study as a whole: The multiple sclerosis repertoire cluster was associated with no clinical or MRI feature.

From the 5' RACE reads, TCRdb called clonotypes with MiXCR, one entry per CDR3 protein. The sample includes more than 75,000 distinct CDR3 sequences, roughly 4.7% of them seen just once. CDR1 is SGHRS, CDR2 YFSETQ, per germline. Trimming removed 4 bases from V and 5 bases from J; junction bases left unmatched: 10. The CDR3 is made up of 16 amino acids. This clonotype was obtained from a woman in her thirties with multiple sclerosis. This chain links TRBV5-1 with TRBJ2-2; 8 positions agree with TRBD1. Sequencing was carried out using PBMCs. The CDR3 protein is CASSPRTGLATGELFF. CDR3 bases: TGCGCCAGCAGCCCTAGGACAGGGCTAGCTACCGGGGAGCTGTTTTTT.